The subject of this entry is one T cell receptor (beta chain). As yet, its antigen is unknown. The data are from a study of metastatic and nonmetastatic thyroid tumors. Study-level background: Thyroid patients, malignant and benign, had repertoires compared across blood and tumor or nodule tissue.

Study results and limitations: When malignant thyroid tumors were compared with benign nodules, TCR beta diversity was reportedly significantly higher in the malignant tumors. This held in both blood and tumor samples.

Per germline, CDR1 SGHNT and CDR2 YENEEA. Unmatched junction bases numbered 5, after V lost 0 bases and J lost 3 bases. This CDR3 has 15 residues. As processed by the authors: A papillary thyroid cancer distant-metastasis classifier was built from CDR3 differences across clinicopathological groups. MiXCR re-clonotyped the PCR reads for TCRdb. The authors' filters were not applied to this entry. The table has about 6,500 clones, 25% to 35% seen once. No patient had received any treatment before thyroid surgery. The chain is built from TRBV11-3 and TRBJ2-7; 7 bases align to TRBD1. Sequencing input: adjacent normal tissue. The TCR comes from a female donor with papillary thyroid cancer or a benign thyroid nodule (not recorded which). Some clones in this sample may be carry-over from other donors' samples. The CDR3 coding sequence is TGTGCCAGCAGCTTAGAAGGGACAGAGGTCTACGAGCAGTACTTC. Its protein is CASSLEGTEVYEQYF.